The 30 T cell receptor beta chains in this list originate from one sample, sequenced in a study of monozygotic twins with inflammatory bowel disease. With the 5' RACE reads reprocessed, TCRdb shows one record per CDR3 protein and no DNA. This specimen shows fewer than 350,000 distinct CDR3 sequences; the ten leading clones hold around 2%. The specimen was blood. The source is a human donor with ulcerative colitis or Crohn's disease, or a healthy co-twin of an affected twin (not recorded which).

The chain combines TRBV27 with TRBJ2-1; TCRdb gives TRBD1 as the D gene, but with no DNA this cannot be confirmed. This CDR3 spans 17 amino acids. Germline V gene data show CDR1 as MNHEY and CDR2 as SMNVEV (reference sequence). Here the CDR3 reads CASSFLPGQGASYEQFF.

The rearrangement joins TRBV20-1 to TRBJ2-1; the D call from TCRdb, TRBD2, cannot be confirmed without DNA. The CDR3 is 12 residues long. CDR1 DFQATT and CDR2 SNEGSKA come from the germline V gene (reference sequence). The CDR3 loop is CSADSDLPEQFF.

The rearrangement joins TRBV29-1 to TRBJ2-7; TCRdb indicates TRBD1, and absent DNA this call remains unverified. CDR1 and CDR2 from the germline V gene are SQVTM and ANQGSEA. The CDR3 length is 11 residues. CDR3 region: CSVDRVGEQYF.

The chain has TRBV5-1 and TRBJ2-1; TCRdb names TRBD2, which stays unverified in the absence of DNA. Germline V gene lookup returns CDR1 SGHRS and CDR2 YFSETQ. The CDR3 runs 16 residues. The CDR3 loop is CASSLGTTRVYNEQFF.

The chain couples TRBV7-2 to TRBJ2-3; no DNA is available, so the TRBD1 call from TCRdb remains unchecked. This CDR3 comprises 14 residues. From germline, CDR1 is SGHTA and CDR2 FQGNSA. CDR3 loop: CASSLGQGWDTQYF.

The V call is TRBV5-1, the J call TRBJ2-3; TCRdb's D call of TRBD2 is untestable without DNA. Per the germline V gene, CDR1 is SGHRS and CDR2 is YFSETQ. CDR3 length equals 15 residues. The CDR3 protein is CASSFSGRDTDTQYF.

The CDR3 region is CASSPGPDTQYF. V gene TRBV7-9 combines with J gene TRBJ2-3; TCRdb reports TRBD1, a call that lacks DNA to check it against. Per germline, CDR1 SEHNR and CDR2 FQNEAQ (reference sequence). The CDR3 has 12 amino acids. Full variable domain (remainder filled in from reference TRBV7-9 and TRBJ2-3): DTGVSQNPRHKITKRGQNVTFRCDPISEHNRLYWYRQTLGQGPEFLTYFQNEAQLEKSRLLSDRFSAERPKGSFSTLEIQRTEQGDSAMYLCASSPGPDTQYFGPGTRLTVL.

The chain carries TRBV29-1 and TRBJ2-7. Germline V gives CDR1 SQVTM, CDR2 ANQGSEA. The CDR3 runs to 12 residues. CDR3 region: CSVEGQSYEQYF.

J is TRBJ1-4 and V is TRBV6-1; the TCRdb call, TRBD1, lacks DNA for checking. The CDR3 runs 11 residues. Germline CDR1 reads MNHNS; CDR2 reads SASEGT. CDR3 in amino acids: CASASGEKLFF.

Here the CDR3 reads CASSNKPAGGELFF. V is TRBV10-1 and J is TRBJ2-2; TCRdb outputs TRBD2, but without DNA this stays unchecked. The CDR3 sequence is 14 residues long. Germline loops: CDR1 WNHNN, CDR2 SYGVQD (reference sequence).

This chain links TRBV25-1 with TRBJ1-3; the D gene TCRdb calls, TRBD1, cannot be checked with no DNA. This CDR3 spans 16 amino acids. CDR1 and CDR2 (germline): MGHDK, SYGVNS. The CDR3 reads CASSEWGSFSGNTIYF.

The gene calls are TRBV5-1 and TRBJ2-7; without DNA, the TCRdb call of TRBD1 cannot be checked. The CDR3 is 14 residues long. CDR1 is SGHRS and CDR2 is YFSETQ in the germline V gene. CDR3 region: CASSLIGRGNEQYF.

The V gene is TRBV5-1, the J gene TRBJ2-7; checking the TCRdb D call of TRBD1 is not possible without DNA. Germline V gives CDR1 SGHRS, CDR2 YFSETQ. The CDR3 length is 16 residues. The CDR3 sequence is CASSLGGSGKTYEQYF.

J is TRBJ2-2 and V is TRBV7-3. Germline V gene sequence: CDR1 SGHTA, CDR2 FQGTGA. The CDR3 extends over 13 amino acids. The CDR3 region is CASSLGPTGELFF.

V gene TRBV12-3 or TRBV12-4 combines with J gene TRBJ2-3. The CDR3 runs to 14 residues. CDR3 sequence reads: CASSLEMRSDTQYF.

V usage is TRBV4-3 and J usage is TRBJ2-3; checking the TCRdb D call of TRBD2 is not possible without DNA. The CDR3 is 15 residues long. Germline V gene data show CDR1 as LGHNA and CDR2 as YSLEER. CDR3 loop: CASSQRAALLDTQYF.

By frequency, this clonotype is medium-sized. The chain employs TRBV12-3 or TRBV12-4 and TRBJ2-2; the D gene TCRdb calls, TRBD2, cannot be checked with no DNA. The CDR3 consists of 14 residues. CDR3: CASSSQLGLAGLFF.

This sequence joins TRBV28 and TRBJ1-5. The CDR3 is 16 residues long. The germline V gene encodes CDR1 MDHEN and CDR2 SYDVKM. The CDR3 sequence is CASSLFRGIGNQPQHF.

This sequence joins TRBV20-1 and TRBJ2-2; TCRdb outputs TRBD1, but without DNA this stays unchecked. The germline V gene has CDR1 DFQATT and CDR2 SNEGSKA (reference sequence). This CDR3 spans 12 amino acids. CDR3 amino acids: CSARAGPGELFF.

This chain links TRBV20-1 with TRBJ2-1. CDR3 length: 16 amino acids. Per germline, CDR1 DFQATT and CDR2 SNEGSKA (reference sequence). This chain's CDR3 is CSARSSRAERFNEQFF.

J is TRBJ2-1 and V is TRBV6-6; TCRdb outputs TRBD2, but without DNA this stays unchecked. Germline values: CDR1 MNHNY, CDR2 SVGAGI (reference sequence). The CDR3 consists of 12 residues. This CDR3 reads CGTGGPGDEQFF.

This chain uses TRBV6-5 with TRBJ1-2. CDR1 MNHEY and CDR2 SVGAGI come from the germline V gene. This CDR3 region has 15 residues. This CDR3 is CASSYSTEPHYGYTF.

This chain's CDR3 is CASSYSPLTDFYEQYF. The chain recombines TRBV6-2 or TRBV6-3 with TRBJ2-7; TCRdb returns TRBD1, unconfirmable since there is no DNA. The CDR3 is 16 residues long. From germline, CDR1 is MNHEY and CDR2 SVGEGT.

This chain uses TRBV6-1 with TRBJ2-7; the TRBD2 assignment by TCRdb is unverifiable without DNA. CDR1 MNHNS and CDR2 SASEGT come from the germline V gene. The CDR3 sequence is 16 residues long. CDR3 region: CASSAGLAGDPYEQYF.

This chain connects TRBV5-6 to TRBJ2-1; TCRdb calls TRBD2, which cannot be checked without DNA. The V gene's germline CDR1 is SGHDT and CDR2 YYEEEE. The CDR3 extends over 15 amino acids. This CDR3 reads CASSRPGLAGREQFF. The entire variable domain, with the rest obtained from reference TRBV5-6 and TRBJ2-1, is as follows: DAGVTQSPTHLIKTRGQQVTLRCSPKSGHDTVSWYQQALGQGPQFIFQYYEEEERQRGNFPDRFSGHQFPNYSSELNVNALLLGDSALYLCASSRPGLAGREQFFGPGTRLTVL.

The chain couples TRBV5-1 to TRBJ1-2. The CDR3 runs to 15 residues. Looked up from germline, CDR1 is SGHRS and CDR2 is YFSETQ. The CDR3 spells CASSLYVGNNYGYTF.

The V gene is TRBV19, the J gene TRBJ1-3. CDR1 is LNHDA and CDR2 is SQIVND in the germline V gene (reference sequence). This CDR3 has 16 residues. CDR3 region: CASNRQAINSGNTIYF.

This chain uses TRBV29-1 with TRBJ1-2; without DNA, the TCRdb call of TRBD1 cannot be checked. This CDR3 has 12 amino acids. Germline loops: CDR1 SQVTM, CDR2 ANQGSEA. The CDR3 is CSVEDPLWGRTF. Full variable domain (missing parts from reference TRBV29-1 and TRBJ1-2): SAVISQKPSRDICQRGTSLTIQCQVDSQVTMMFWYRQQPGQSLTLIATANQGSEATYESGFVIDKFPISRPNLTFSTLTVSNMSPEDSSIYLCSVEDPLWGRTFGSGTRLTVV.

The chain is built from TRBV5-1 and TRBJ2-5; TCRdb designates TRBD1, a call that cannot be tested without DNA. CDR3 length equals 15 residues. Per germline, CDR1 SGHRS and CDR2 YFSETQ. The CDR3 region is CASSLAGQMAETQYF.

CDR3 sequence reads: CASSTKTVSNQPQHF. The V gene is TRBV21-1, the J gene TRBJ1-5. TRBV21-1 has pseudogene status. The CDR3 extends over 15 amino acids.